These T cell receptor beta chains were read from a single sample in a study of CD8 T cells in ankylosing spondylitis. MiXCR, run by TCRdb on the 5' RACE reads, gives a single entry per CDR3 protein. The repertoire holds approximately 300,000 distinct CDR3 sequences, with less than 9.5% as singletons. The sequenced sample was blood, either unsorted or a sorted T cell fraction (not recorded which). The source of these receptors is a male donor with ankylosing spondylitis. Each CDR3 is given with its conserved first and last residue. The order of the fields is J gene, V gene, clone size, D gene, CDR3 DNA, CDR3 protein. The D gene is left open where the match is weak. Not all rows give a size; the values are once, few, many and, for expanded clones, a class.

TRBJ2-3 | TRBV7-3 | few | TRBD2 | TGTGCCAGCAGCTGGGCTGGCGGGAGGAACACAGATACGCAGTATTTT | CASSWAGGRNTDTQYF
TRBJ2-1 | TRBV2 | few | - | TGTGCCAGCATAAGTAGCGCCTACAATGAGCAGTTCTTC | CASISSAYNEQFF
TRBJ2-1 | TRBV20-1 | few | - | TGCAGTGCTAGGCCCGGGCCGGGGGCCGAGCAGTTCTTC | CSARPGPGAEQFF
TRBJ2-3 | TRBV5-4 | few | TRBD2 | TGTGCCAGCAGCTTAGGACTAGCGGGGGATACTAGCACAGATACGCAGTATTTT | CASSLGLAGDTSTDTQYF
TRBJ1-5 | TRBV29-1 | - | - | TGCAGCGTCAAAGGGGTTGGTCGCAATCAGCCCCAGCATTTT | CSVKGVGRNQPQHF
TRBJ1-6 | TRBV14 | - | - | TGTGCCAGCAGCCACGGGAACTCACCCCTCCACTTT | CASSHGNSPLHF
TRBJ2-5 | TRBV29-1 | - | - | TGCAGCGTTGAAGTCTCGGCGGCTCAAGAGACCCAGTACTTC | CSVEVSAAQETQYF
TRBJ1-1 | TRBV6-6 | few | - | TGTGCCAGCCTCAGTGGGCAATGGACTGAAGCTTTCTTT | CASLSGQWTEAFF
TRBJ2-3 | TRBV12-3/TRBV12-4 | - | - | TGTGCCAGCACCACCCGAGGGTTTGGGGCAGCGACGCAGTATTTT | CASTTRGFGAATQYF
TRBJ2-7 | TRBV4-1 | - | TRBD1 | TGCGCCAGCAGCCATGGGGACAGGGGAGCCTACGAGCAGTACTTC | CASSHGDRGAYEQYF
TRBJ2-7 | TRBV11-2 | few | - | TGTGCCAGCAGCGGACCCGACAAGGTATACGAGCAGTACTTC | CASSGPDKVYEQYF
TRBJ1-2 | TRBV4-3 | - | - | TGCGCCAGCAGCCAAGAAACATCCTATGGCTACACCTTC | CASSQETSYGYTF
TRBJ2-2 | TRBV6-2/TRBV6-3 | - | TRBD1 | TGTGCCAGCAGTTACATTTCAGGGGGCCGCGCCACCGGGGAGCTGTTTTTT | CASSYISGGRATGELFF
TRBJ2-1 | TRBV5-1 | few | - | TGCGCCAGCAGACCCATCTTAAACGACAATGAGCAGTTCTTC | CASRPILNDNEQFF
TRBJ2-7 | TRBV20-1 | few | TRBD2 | TGCAGTGCACCGGGACTAGCGAGGGAGCAGTACTTC | CSAPGLAREQYF
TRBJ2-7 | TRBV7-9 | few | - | TGTGCCAGCAGCTTAGTAGAGGGGACAAACGAGCAGTACTTC | CASSLVEGTNEQYF
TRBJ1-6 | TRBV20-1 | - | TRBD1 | TGCAGTGCTACCGGGACAGGGGATAATTCACCCCTCCACTTT | CSATGTGDNSPLHF
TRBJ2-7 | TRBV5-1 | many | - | TGCGCCAGCAGCCTCGGGTCTCCCTACGAGCAGTACTTC | CASSLGSPYEQYF
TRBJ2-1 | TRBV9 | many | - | TGTGCCAGCAGCGTAGCCGAGACAGGAGCTCCCCAGTTCTTC | CASSVAETGAPQFF
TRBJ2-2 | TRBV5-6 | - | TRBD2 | TGTGCCAGCAGCCCGTTTGTTGGACTAGCGGGAGAAGAATACGGGGAGCTGTTTTTT | CASSPFVGLAGEEYGELFF
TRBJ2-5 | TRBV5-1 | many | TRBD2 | TGCGCCAGCAGCTTAATTAGCGGGAGAACGGAGACCCAGTACTTC | CASSLISGRTETQYF
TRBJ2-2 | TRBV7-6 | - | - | TGTGCCAGCAGCTCCCCCGCCGGGGAGCTGTTTTTT | CASSSPAGELFF
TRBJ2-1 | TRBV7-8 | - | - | TGTGCCAGCAGCGGCGCAGGTTACAATGAGCAGTTCTTC | CASSGAGYNEQFF
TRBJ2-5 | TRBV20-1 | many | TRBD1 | TGCAGTGCTGGGGACAGCCGGGTGGGAGAGACCCAGTACTTC | CSAGDSRVGETQYF
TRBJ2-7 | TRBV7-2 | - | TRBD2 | TGTGCCAGCAGCTTACCCCTCGGGGGGTACGAGCAGTACTTC | CASSLPLGGYEQYF
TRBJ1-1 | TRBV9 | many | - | TGTGCCAGCAGCGTAGTGACTGAAGCTTTCTTT | CASSVVTEAFF
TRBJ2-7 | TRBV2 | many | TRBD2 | TGTGCCAGCAATCTAGCGGGGGGATCCTACGAGCAGTACTTC | CASNLAGGSYEQYF
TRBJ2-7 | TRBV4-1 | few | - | TGCGCCAGCAGCTTTGAGGGGCCCTCCTACGAGCAGTACTTC | CASSFEGPSYEQYF
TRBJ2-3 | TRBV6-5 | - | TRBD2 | TGTGCCAGCAGTTTCCCTTACGGCGGGAGAGGGACAGATACGCAGTATTTT | CASSFPYGGRGTDTQYF
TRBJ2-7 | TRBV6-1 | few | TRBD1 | TGTGCCAGCAGTACCCAGACAGGGGCCGGTCACGGCGAGCAGTACTTC | CASSTQTGAGHGEQYF
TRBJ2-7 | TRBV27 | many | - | TGTGCCAGCAGTTTATCGGCGTCCTACGAGCAGTACTTC | CASSLSASYEQYF
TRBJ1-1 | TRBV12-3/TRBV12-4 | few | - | TGTGCCAGCAGTTTCGGGGGGCTTATCACTGAAGCTTTCTTT | CASSFGGLITEAFF
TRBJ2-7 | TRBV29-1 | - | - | TGCAGCGTTGCGGACAGCTCCTACGAGCAGTACTTC | CSVADSSYEQYF
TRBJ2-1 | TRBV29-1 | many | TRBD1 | TGCAGCGTTGCCCAGGGACAGAGTTATGTCAATGAGCAGTTCTTC | CSVAQGQSYVNEQFF
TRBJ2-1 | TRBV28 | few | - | TGTGCCAGCAGCCCCCAGCCGGGAAAACAGTTCTTC | CASSPQPGKQFF
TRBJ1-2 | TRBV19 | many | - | TGTGCCAGTAAATTATCGTCGGGAGGAGACTATGGCTACACCTTC | CASKLSSGGDYGYTF
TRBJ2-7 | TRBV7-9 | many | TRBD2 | TGTGCCAGCAGCTTAGGCGGGACTAGCGGTACCTACGAGCAGTACTTC | CASSLGGTSGTYEQYF
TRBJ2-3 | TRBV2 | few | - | TGTGCCAGCAGTGAACAACAGGGAGATACGCAGTATTTT | CASSEQQGDTQYF
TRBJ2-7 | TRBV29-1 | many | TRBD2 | TGCAGCGTTGAAGGGGCTAGCGGCACCTACGAGCAGTACTTC | CSVEGASGTYEQYF
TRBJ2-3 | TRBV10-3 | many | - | TGTGCCATCAGCTCAGGGGCTCCTAGCACAGATACGCAGTATTTT | CAISSGAPSTDTQYF
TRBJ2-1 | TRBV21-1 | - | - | TGTGCCAGCAGCAAAACTAGGCACTATGAGCAGTTCTTC | CASSKTRHYEQFF
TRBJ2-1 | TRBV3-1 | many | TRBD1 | TGTGCCAGCAGCCTAGACAGGGGGGTTCATAATGAGCAGTTCTTC | CASSLDRGVHNEQFF
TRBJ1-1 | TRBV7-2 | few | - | TGTGCCAGCAGCTTAGGTGGGTTGCCGGGCGAAGCTTTCTTT | CASSLGGLPGEAFF
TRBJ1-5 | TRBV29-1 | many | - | TGCAGCGTTGCTTCATCAGCAGACAATCAGCCCCAGCATTTT | CSVASSADNQPQHF
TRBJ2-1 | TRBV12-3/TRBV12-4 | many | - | TGTGCCAGCAGTTTTGGTAGGGCTAGGGGAAATGAGCAGTTCTTC | CASSFGRARGNEQFF
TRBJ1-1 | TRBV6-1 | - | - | TGTGCCAGCACTAAGGACGGACACACTGAAGCTTTCTTT | CASTKDGHTEAFF
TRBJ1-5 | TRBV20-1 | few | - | TGCAGTGCCTCGGGGGAGGGCGGGCAGCCCCAGCATTTT | CSASGEGGQPQHF
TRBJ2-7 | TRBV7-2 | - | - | TGTGCCAGCAGCTTAGTTGGGCACCTATACGAGCAGTACTTC | CASSLVGHLYEQYF
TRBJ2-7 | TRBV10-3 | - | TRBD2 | TGTGCCATCAGCCCCACTAGCGGGAGGAGCGAGCAGTACTTC | CAISPTSGRSEQYF
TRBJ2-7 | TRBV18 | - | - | TGTGCCAGCTCACCGTCCAGCGACTACGAGCAGTACTTC | CASSPSSDYEQYF
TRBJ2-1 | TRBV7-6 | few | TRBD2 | TGTGCCAGCAGCTTTACTAGCGGGATATACAATGAGCAGTTCTTC | CASSFTSGIYNEQFF
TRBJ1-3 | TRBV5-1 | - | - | TGCGCCAGCAGACGGACGGATACCTCTGGAAACACCATATATTTT | CASRRTDTSGNTIYF